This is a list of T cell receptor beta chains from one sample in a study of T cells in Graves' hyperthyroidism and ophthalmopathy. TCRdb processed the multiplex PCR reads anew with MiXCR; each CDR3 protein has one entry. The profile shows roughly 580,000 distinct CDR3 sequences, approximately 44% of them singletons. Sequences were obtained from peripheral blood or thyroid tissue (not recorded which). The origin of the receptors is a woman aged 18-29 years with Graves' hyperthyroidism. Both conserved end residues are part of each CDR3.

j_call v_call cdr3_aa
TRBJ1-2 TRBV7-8 CASSTEPGTGIYGYTF
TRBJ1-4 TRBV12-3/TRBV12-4 CASSFGQGLGKLFF
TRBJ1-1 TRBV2 CASGFFRIAFF
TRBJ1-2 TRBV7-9 CASSPKGQGEFVGYTF
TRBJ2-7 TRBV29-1 CSVDGVDFGTNSYEQYF
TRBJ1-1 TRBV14 CASSQGGRDPTFF
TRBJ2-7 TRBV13 CASSSRTKFYEQYF
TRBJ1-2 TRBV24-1 CATSDGGSYGYTF
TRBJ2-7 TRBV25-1 CASSAKDNYEQYF
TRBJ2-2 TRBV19 CASRDRANTGELFF
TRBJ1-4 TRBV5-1 CASSLLSPVEKLFF
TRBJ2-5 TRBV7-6 CASSSRDRVVETQYF
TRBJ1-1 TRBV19 CASSIDGVSAEAFF
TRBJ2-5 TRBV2 CASGGRRQETQYF
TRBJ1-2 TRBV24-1 CATSVPTGVFGYGYTF
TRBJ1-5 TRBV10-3 CAINKRVDQPQHF
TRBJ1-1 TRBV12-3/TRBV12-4 CASSPLSGANEAFF
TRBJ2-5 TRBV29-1 CSVGGQPQETQYF
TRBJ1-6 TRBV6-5 CASSYWGTLNSPLHF
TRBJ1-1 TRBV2 CASSETATSTEAFF
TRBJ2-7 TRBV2 CASSEQGEDYEQYF
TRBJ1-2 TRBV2 CASSDPEGYTF
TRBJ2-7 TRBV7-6 CASSLSPISGVYEQYF
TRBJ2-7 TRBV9 CASSATYQQYF
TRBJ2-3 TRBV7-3 CASSLWLTDTQYF
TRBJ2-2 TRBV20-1 CSAPRSGRSTGELFF
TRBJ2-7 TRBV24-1 CATSARGNSYEQYF
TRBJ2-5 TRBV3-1 CASSHGTSTGTQYF
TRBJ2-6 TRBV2 CASSAAGANVLTF
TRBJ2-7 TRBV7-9 CASSQEAGTYEQYF
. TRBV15 CASTIDSYGYEQYF
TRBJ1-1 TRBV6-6 CASSAVQGSNTEAFF
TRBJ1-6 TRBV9 CASSAAGTEGNSPLHF
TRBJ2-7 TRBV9 CASSRWVGDEQYF
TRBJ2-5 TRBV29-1 CSGGGGTQYF
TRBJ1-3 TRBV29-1 CSVEGIRSGGNTIYF
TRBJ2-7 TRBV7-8 CASSAEGSSYEQYF
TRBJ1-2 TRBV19 CASSVTQVGYGYTF
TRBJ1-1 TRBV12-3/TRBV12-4 CASRGVVATEAFF
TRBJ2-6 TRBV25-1 CASQVLFRGANVLTF
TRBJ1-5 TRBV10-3 CASQRQGEQPQHF
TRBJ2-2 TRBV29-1 CSVEAQSNTGELFF
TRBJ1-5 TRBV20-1 CSALADRYSNQPQHF
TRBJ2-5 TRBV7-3 CASSSQGGGVETQYF
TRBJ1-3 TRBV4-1 CASSQGRGSGNTIYF
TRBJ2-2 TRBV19 CASSVLGELFF
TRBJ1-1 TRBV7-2 CASSIDGDTEAFF
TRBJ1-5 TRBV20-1 CSATPGGDQPQHF
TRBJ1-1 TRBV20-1 CSAGNTEAFF
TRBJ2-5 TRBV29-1 CSVDSASGRTETQYF
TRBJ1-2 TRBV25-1 CASSLPGQRGGIYGYTF
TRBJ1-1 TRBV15 CATSLQGGNTEAFF